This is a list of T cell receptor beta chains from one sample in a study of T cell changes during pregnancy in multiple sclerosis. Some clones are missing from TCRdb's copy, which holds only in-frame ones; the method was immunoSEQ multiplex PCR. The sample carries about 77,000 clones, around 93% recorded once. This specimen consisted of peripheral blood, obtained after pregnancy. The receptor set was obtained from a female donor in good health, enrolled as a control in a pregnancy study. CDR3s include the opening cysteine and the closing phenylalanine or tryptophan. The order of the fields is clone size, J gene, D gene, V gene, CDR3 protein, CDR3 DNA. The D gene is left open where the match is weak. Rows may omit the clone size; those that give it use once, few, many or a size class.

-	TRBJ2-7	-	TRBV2	CASSRQEPYEQYF	TGTGCCAGCAGCAGACAGGAACCCTACGAGCAGTACTTC
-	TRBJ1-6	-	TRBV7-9	CASSFVLRNNSPLHF	TGTGCCAGCAGCTTCGTCCTGAGAAATAATTCACCCCTCCACTTT
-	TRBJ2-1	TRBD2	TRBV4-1	CASSGGGYNEQFF	TGCGCCAGCAGCGGGGGGGGCTACAATGAGCAGTTCTTC
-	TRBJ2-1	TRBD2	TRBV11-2	CASSNTGTRGGYEQFF	TGTGCCAGCAGCAACACCGGGACTAGAGGGGGTTATGAGCAGTTCTTC
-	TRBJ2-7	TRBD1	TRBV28	CASGAGQGVAYEQYF	TGTGCCAGCGGAGCAGGACAGGGAGTGGCCTACGAGCAGTACTTC
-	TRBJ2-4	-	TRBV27	CASSPVAKNIQYF	TGTGCCAGCTCCCCGGTAGCCAAAAACATTCAGTACTTC
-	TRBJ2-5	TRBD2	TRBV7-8	CASSPRPITSGGTQETQYF	TGTGCCAGCAGCCCCCGACCTATTACTAGCGGGGGGACCCAAGAGACCCAGTACTTC
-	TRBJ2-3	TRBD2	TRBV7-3	CASSTGLAPSTDTQYF	TGTGCCAGCAGCACGGGACTAGCGCCTAGCACAGATACGCAGTATTTT
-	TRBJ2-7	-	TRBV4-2	CASSQVNRAYEQYF	TGTGCCAGCAGCCAAGTAAACAGGGCCTACGAGCAGTACTTC
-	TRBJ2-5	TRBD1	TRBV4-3	CASSHNTGGGETQYF	TGCGCCAGCAGCCATAATACAGGGGGCGGAGAGACCCAGTACTTC
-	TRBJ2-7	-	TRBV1	CTSSQFRDRAYEQYF	TGCACCAGCAGCCAATTTAGAGACAGAGCCTACGAGCAGTACTTC
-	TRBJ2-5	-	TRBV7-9	CASSLRGGETQYF	TGTGCCAGCAGCTTAAGGGGGGGAGAGACCCAGTACTTC
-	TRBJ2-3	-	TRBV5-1	CASSASSTDTQYF	TGCGCCAGCAGCGCTAGCAGCACAGATACGCAGTATTTT
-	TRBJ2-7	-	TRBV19	CASSSRDTSYEQYF	TGTGCCAGTAGTAGCCGGGACACTAGCTACGAGCAGTACTTC
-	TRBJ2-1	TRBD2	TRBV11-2	CASSSLAGGRNEQFF	TGTGCCAGCAGCTCACTAGCGGGGGGGCGAAATGAGCAGTTCTTC
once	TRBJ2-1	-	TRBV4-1	CASSQDPRRQDGQFF	TGCGCCAGCAGCCAAGATCCGAGGAGACAGGACGGGCAGTTCTTC
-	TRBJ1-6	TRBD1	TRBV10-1	CASSRDRGNSPLHF	TGCGCCAGCAGCCGCGACAGGGGCAATTCACCCCTCCACTTT
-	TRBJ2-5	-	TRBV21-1	CASSRGLAGETQYF	TGTGCCAGCAGCAGGGGACTAGCGGGGGAGACCCAGTACTTC
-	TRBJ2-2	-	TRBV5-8	CASSLLHTPGELFF	TGTGCCAGCAGTTTATTACACACCCCCGGGGAGCTGTTTTTT
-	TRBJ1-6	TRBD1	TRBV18	CASSPGPQGANSPLHF	TGTGCCAGCTCACCAGGACCCCAGGGGGCTAATTCACCCCTCCACTTT
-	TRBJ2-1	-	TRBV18	CASSPPAVYEQFF	TGTGCCAGCTCACCACCAGCGGTTTATGAGCAGTTCTTC
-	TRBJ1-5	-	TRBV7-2	CASSLGQAQGQPQHF	TGTGCCAGCAGCTTAGGCCAGGCACAAGGTCAGCCCCAGCATTTT
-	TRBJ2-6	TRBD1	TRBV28	CASSPPDRGLPSGANVLTF	TGTGCCAGCAGTCCTCCGGACAGGGGGCTTCCCTCTGGGGCCAACGTCCTGACTTTC
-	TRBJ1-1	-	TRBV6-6	CASRGGNTEAFF	TGTGCCAGCAGAGGGGGGAACACTGAAGCTTTCTTT
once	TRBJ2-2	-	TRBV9	CASSPDLNTGELFF	TGTGCCAGCAGCCCGGACTTAAACACCGGGGAGCTGTTTTTT
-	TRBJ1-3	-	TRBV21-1	CASRTLRDSSSGNTIYF	TGTGCCAGCAGGACTCTTCGGGACAGCAGCTCTGGAAACACCATATATTTT
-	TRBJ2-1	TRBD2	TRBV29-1	CSVVLGTSGGAGADEQFF	TGCAGCGTTGTCCTTGGGACTAGCGGGGGGGCGGGGGCCGATGAGCAGTTCTTC
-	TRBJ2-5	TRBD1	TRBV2	CAKRRTGGVKTQYF	TGTGCCAAAAGAAGGACAGGGGGCGTAAAGACCCAGTACTTC
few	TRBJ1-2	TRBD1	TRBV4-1	CASSQDRGYGYTF	TGCGCCAGCAGCCAAGACAGGGGGTATGGCTACACCTTC
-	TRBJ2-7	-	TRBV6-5	CASSYSSIVASYEQYF	TGTGCCAGCAGTTACTCCTCGATAGTTGCCTCTTACGAGCAGTACTTC
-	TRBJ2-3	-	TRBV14	CASSQEGTSSTDTQYF	TGTGCCAGCAGCCAAGAGGGGACTTCTAGCACAGATACGCAGTATTTT
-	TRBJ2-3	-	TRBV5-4	CAISGSPRTDTQYF	TGTGCCATAAGCGGGTCCCCCCGCACAGATACGCAGTATTTT
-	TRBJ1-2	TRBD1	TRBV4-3	CASGGSRDRLDGYTF	TGCGCCAGCGGGGGGTCGCGGGACAGATTAGATGGCTACACCTTC
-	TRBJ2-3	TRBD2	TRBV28	CASSLGGLAGLSTDTQYF	TGTGCCAGCAGTTTGGGGGGACTAGCGGGATTAAGCACAGATACGCAGTATTTT
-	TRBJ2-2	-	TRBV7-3	CASSLPGPGELFF	TGTGCCAGCAGCTTACCAGGGCCCGGGGAGCTGTTTTTT
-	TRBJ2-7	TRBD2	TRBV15	CATRIIGGTSGIYF	TGTGCCACCAGAATAATTGGGGGGACTAGCGGGATCTACTTC
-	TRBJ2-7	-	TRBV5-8	CASSLYGYASYEQYF	TGTGCCAGCAGCTTGTACGGGTATGCCTCCTACGAGCAGTACTTC
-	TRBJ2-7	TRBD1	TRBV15	CATSRDRDRVLEQYF	TGTGCCACCAGCAGAGACCGGGACAGGGTCCTCGAGCAGTACTTC
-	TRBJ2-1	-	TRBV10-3	CAILKGNEQFF	TGTGCCATCCTAAAGGGGAATGAGCAGTTCTTC
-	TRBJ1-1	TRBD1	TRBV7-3	CASSSTGGNTEAFF	TGTGCCAGCAGCTCGACAGGGGGCAACACTGAAGCTTTCTTT